This TCR beta chain was identified during a study of T cells in women clearing cervical HPV infection. The overall study: Women with histologically confirmed HPV16-related CIN3 or worse, 2 with invasive cancer, served as cases. Case blood was drawn a median roughly 150 days after lesion detection.

The ends lost 5 bases at V and 5 bases at J; junction bases unmatched: 3. CDR1 KGHSH and CDR2 LQKENI come from the germline V gene. This CDR3 is 13 amino acids long. All donors had a single incident cervical HPV16 infection, not prevalent. Cervical HPV DNA detected by MY09/MY11 PCR, typed by dot-blot. Sequencing was performed with immunoSEQ multiplex PCR; in TCRdb, only in-frame clones are kept and a portion is missing. This table holds tens of thousands of clones. A remark on this clone: Read sequence stops 3 residues before the CDR3 end, and the germline J gene provides the missing end.

This receptor was obtained from a woman aged 18 to 75 with a cervical HPV16 infection that either progressed to CIN3+ or cleared (not recorded which). V and J are TRBV18 and TRBJ1-1; 9 bases are shared with TRBD1. The sequencing sample was made of blood buffy coat. Partial CDR3 DNA: TGTGCCAGCTCAGACAGGGGGGGAACTGAA. It translates to CASSDRGGTE. The CDR3 in full is CASSDRGGTEAFF.